Following are 9 T cell receptor beta chains from one sample sequenced in a study of CD8+ T cells in alopecia areata. TCR sequencing used cDNA made by reverse transcription of extracted RNA. The data were produced by immunoSEQ multiplex PCR, yet TCRdb's version contains in-frame clones alone and is incomplete. The sample lists about 190,000 clones, 45% to 75% occurring once. The treatment denotes: oral pan-JAK inhibitor, 5-10 mg twice daily. This specimen consisted of CD4+ T cells sorted from blood, obtained at week 4, from a patient treated with tofacitinib. Receptors originate from a human donor with alopecia areata.

The gene calls are TRBV30 and TRBJ2-3, with D maybe TRBD2 (6 bases). There are 17 residues in the CDR3. V dropped 0 bases and J dropped 1 base, with 17 bases sitting between them. CDR1 and CDR2 (germline): GTSNPN, SVGIG (reference sequence). CDR3 DNA: TGTGCCTGGAGTGTTAAAAGAAGGAGGGGCCGCACAGATACGCAGTATTTT. It is translated as CAWSVKRRRGRTDTQYF.

The chain uses TRBV11-2 and TRBJ2-2; 7 bases map to TRBD1. The CDR3 covers 16 residues. The germline V gene encodes CDR1 SGHAT and CDR2 FQNNGV. The J segment lost 1 base and the V segment lost 4 bases, leaving 6 bases of the junction unmatched. The DNA for the CDR3 is TGTGCCAGCAGCTCTAGGGGGCCGGAGAACACCGGGGAGCTGTTTTTT. It translates to CASSSRGPENTGELFF.

The chain employs TRBV30 and TRBJ2-7, with D perhaps matching TRBD1 (6 bases). Deletions cut 1 base from V and 9 bases from J, with 22 bases between. Germline assignment: CDR1 GTSNPN and CDR2 SVGIG (reference sequence). The CDR3 extends over 15 amino acids. In nucleotides, the CDR3 is TGTGCCTGGAGTGAGACCCGGAGGACGTTGGACAGGCAGTACTTC. This gives the protein CAWSETRRTLDRQYF.

Turning to this clone: This same CDR3 is encoded by further DNA sequences in the sample. V is TRBV5-1 and J is TRBJ2-3; TRBD2 matches 9 bases. CDR1 SGHRS and CDR2 YFSETQ come from the germline V gene. The CDR3 contains 15 residues. The V gene end was trimmed by 0 bases and the J gene end by 2 bases; junction bases not matched to a gene: 1. The CDR3 DNA is TGCGCCAGCAGCTTGGTAGCGGGAGCCACAGATACGCAGTATTTT. Amino acids: CASSLVAGATDTQYF.

V usage is TRBV29-1 and J usage is TRBJ1-1, with D tentatively TRBD1 (6 bases). CDR1 is SQVTM, CDR2 ANQGSEA, per germline. V was cut by 4 bases and J by 5 bases, with 17 bases left in between. The length of the CDR3 is 14 residues. The chain's CDR3 is CSVVRGIGSTEAFF. The CDR3 coding sequence is TGCAGCGTTGTCAGGGGCATTGGGTCAACTGAAGCTTTCTTT.

The chain joins TRBV5-1 to TRBJ2-7; TRBD1 or TRBD2 may be the D gene (5 bases each). V shed 6 bases and J shed 0 bases, with 16 bases lying between them. The CDR3 contains 15 residues. Germline lookup yields CDR1 SGHRS and CDR2 YFSETQ. The CDR3 DNA reads TGCGCCAGCACCCTGGACAATCGGGGCTCCTACGAGCAGTACTTC. Translating gives CASTLDNRGSYEQYF.

This clone has a handful of counts. The same CDR3 can be traced to other DNA sequences in this sample. The chain is built from TRBV29-1 and TRBJ2-1; a weak D match, TRBD2 (5 bases). V shed 4 bases and J shed 0 bases, with 7 bases lying between them. From germline, CDR1 is SQVTM and CDR2 ANQGSEA. The CDR3 runs to 13 residues. CDR3 nucleotide sequence: TGCAGCGTTGGGAGGTCCTCCTACAATGAGCAGTTCTTC. It encodes CSVGRSSYNEQFF.

This sequence joins TRBV28 and TRBJ1-2, with a weak D call TRBD1 (5 bases). CDR1 is MDHEN and CDR2 is SYDVKM in the germline V gene. V was shortened by 6 bases and J by 8 bases, with 19 bases between the two germline ends. This CDR3 contains 14 residues. The DNA for the CDR3 is TGTGCCAGCAGCCTACCTACGGGACCATGGGGCTACACCTTC. Protein: CASSLPTGPWGYTF.

The rearrangement links TRBV25-1 to TRBJ2-5, with 13 bases lining up with TRBD2. With V trimmed by 6 bases and J by 4 bases, 11 bases remained unmatched. The CDR3 covers 17 residues. Germline V gene lookup returns CDR1 MGHDK and CDR2 SYGVNS. This chain's CDR3 is CASSSGTSGIRGETQYF. The CDR3 DNA follows: TGTGCCAGCAGCTCCGGGACTAGCGGGATCCGGGGAGAGACCCAGTACTTC.